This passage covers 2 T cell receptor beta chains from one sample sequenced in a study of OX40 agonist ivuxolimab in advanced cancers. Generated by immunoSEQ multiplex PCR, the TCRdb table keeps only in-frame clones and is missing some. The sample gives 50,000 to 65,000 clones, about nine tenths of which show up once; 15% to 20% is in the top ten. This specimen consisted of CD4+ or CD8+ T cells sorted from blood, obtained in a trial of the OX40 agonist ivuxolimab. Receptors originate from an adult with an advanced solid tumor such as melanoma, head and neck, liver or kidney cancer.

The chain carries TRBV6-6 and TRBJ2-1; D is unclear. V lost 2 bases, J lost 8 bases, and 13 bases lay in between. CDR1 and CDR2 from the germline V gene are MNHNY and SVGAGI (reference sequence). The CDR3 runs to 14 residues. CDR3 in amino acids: CASSYPGLQHEQFF. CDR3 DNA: TGTGCCAGCAGTTACCCTGGTTTGCAACATGAGCAGTTCTTC.

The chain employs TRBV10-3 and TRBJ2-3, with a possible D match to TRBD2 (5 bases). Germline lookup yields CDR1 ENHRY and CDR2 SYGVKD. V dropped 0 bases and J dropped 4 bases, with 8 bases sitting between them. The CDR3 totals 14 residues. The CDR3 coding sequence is TGTGCCATCAGTGAGTCACTAGTATCAGATACGCAGTATTTT. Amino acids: CAISESLVSDTQYF.